Sequencing of this T cell receptor beta chain was carried out in a study of T cell repertoires in cytomegalovirus infection. Background on the study: CMV infection together with matching HLA type was indicated by public TCR beta signatures.

The length of the CDR3 is 16 residues. The trim removed 2 bases at V and 5 bases at J, leaving 9 bases unmatched. Germline-derived CDR1 and CDR2 are SGHTA and FQGNSA. This clonotype was seen at least ten times. What it binds is unknown. Overall study results and limits: Accumulated public TCR beta family frequency recognized individuals carrying CMV together with the relevant HLA. Dominant in the ex vivo response were TCR beta clonotypes restricted by HLA-C and specific for CMV.

TCRdb recomputed calls from the reads with MiXCR, one row per CDR3 protein. The profile shows about 360,000 distinct CDR3 sequences, 15% to 20% of them singletons. This sequence joins TRBV7-2 and TRBJ2-5; 9 nucleotides agree with TRBD2. This TCR derives from a human donor in good health (CMV status not recorded). Some clones in this sample may be carry-over from other donors' samples. Source material: PBMCs. CDR3 nucleotides: TGTGCCAGCAGCTTATCATTCGCTAGCGGGGAGGAGACCCAGTACTTC. Translating gives CASSLSFASGEETQYF.